Presented here are 10 T cell receptor beta chains from one specimen sequenced in a study of OX40 agonist ivuxolimab in advanced cancers. TCRdb's table, derived via immunoSEQ multiplex PCR, lists solely in-frame clones and lacks some. The data contain around 72,000 clones, about 81% of them singletons. Source: CD4+ or CD8+ T cells sorted from blood, taken in a trial of the OX40 agonist ivuxolimab. The receptors were gathered from an adult with an advanced solid tumor such as melanoma, head and neck, liver or kidney cancer.

This sequence joins TRBV9 and TRBJ2-2; no firm D call. V lost 1 base and J lost 8, with 12 bases in between. Germline values: CDR1 SGDLS, CDR2 YYNGEE. CDR3 length: 14 residues. In DNA form, the CDR3 reads TGTGCCAGCAGCGTACAGACCCAAGTTGGGGAGCTGTTTTTT. Translated, it gives CASSVQTQVGELFF.

About this clone: Within the sample, other DNA sequences also encode this same CDR3. This chain uses TRBV7-3 with TRBJ2-1, with TRBD2 identical over 9 bases. J was trimmed by 6 bases and V by 2 bases; bases with no gene match: 2. CDR3 size: 14 residues. In germline, CDR1 is SGHTA, CDR2 FQGTGA. The CDR3 loop is CASSLAGGPNEQFF. As DNA, the CDR3 is TGTGCCAGCAGCTTAGCGGGAGGGCCCAATGAGCAGTTCTTC. Filled out from reference TRBV7-3 and TRBJ2-1, the complete variable domain reads GAGVSQTPSNKVTEKGKYVELRCDPISGHTALYWYRQSLGQGPEFLIYFQGTGAADDSGLPNDRFFAVRPEGSVSTLKIQRTERGDSAVYLCASSLAGGPNEQFFGPGTRLTVL.

The rearrangement uses TRBV6-5 and TRBJ1-2; 7 nucleotides align to TRBD1. Trimming removed 5 bases from V and 7 bases from J; junction bases left unmatched: 10. This CDR3 comprises 14 residues. Germline V lookup: CDR1 MNHEY, CDR2 SVGAGI. The chain's CDR3 is CASSPQGRDSGYTF. In DNA form, the CDR3 reads TGTGCCAGCAGTCCACAGGGGAGGGACAGTGGCTACACCTTC.

This chain connects TRBV5-5 to TRBJ2-7; 7 bases are shared with TRBD1. The CDR3 is 14 amino acids. Per germline, CDR1 SGHKS and CDR2 YYEKEE (reference sequence). The J segment lost 6 bases and the V segment lost 6 bases, leaving 12 bases of the junction unmatched. The CDR3 is CASTTAGTVLEQYF. CDR3 sequence (DNA): TGTGCCAGCACCACAGCCGGGACAGTTCTCGAGCAGTACTTC.

The gene calls are TRBV5-4 and TRBJ2-2, with no clear D. Per the germline V gene, CDR1 is SGHNT and CDR2 is YYREEE (reference sequence). This CDR3 is built from 14 residues. Trimming removed 3 bases at V and 5 bases at J, with 11 bases between. The DNA for the CDR3 is TGTGCCAGCAGCTCTTTTTCCGGGACCGGGGAGCTGTTTTTT. This codes for CASSSFSGTGELFF.

There are a few counts of this clone. The chain is built from TRBV5-6 and TRBJ2-5; 15 bases fit TRBD2. CDR3 length: 16 amino acids. J lost 5 bases, V lost 4 bases, and 6 bases had no gene match. Germline CDR1 and CDR2: SGHDT and YYEEEE. CDR3 in DNA: TGTGCCAGCAGCCCAGGACTAGCGGGGGGGCCGGAGACCCAGTACTTC. Its translation is CASSPGLAGGPETQYF.

This clone came up once. The chain has TRBV7-8 and TRBJ1-5; tentative D call: TRBD1 (6 bases). The CDR3 is 13 amino acids. V was shortened by 5 bases and J by 8 bases, with 13 bases between the two germline ends. Germline values: CDR1 SGHVS, CDR2 FQNEAQ. The CDR3 reads CASSRGQFEPQHF. CDR3 nucleotides: TGTGCCAGCAGCCGAGGACAGTTTGAGCCCCAGCATTTT.

The chain links TRBV7-3 to TRBJ2-7; TRBD2 agrees at 8 bases. CDR3 length: 16 amino acids. V was pared by 5 bases and J by 3 bases, with 12 bases of the junction left unmatched. Germline V gene data show CDR1 as SGHTA and CDR2 as FQGTGA. The CDR3 here is CASSPPNSGNIYEQYF. DNA of the CDR3: TGTGCCAGCAGCCCCCCGAATAGCGGGAATATCTACGAGCAGTACTTC.

This CDR3 is CASSKTGGFTGELFF. CDR3 sequence (DNA): TGTGCCAGCTCCAAGACAGGGGGTTTCACCGGGGAGCTGTTTTTT. The chain carries TRBV6-5 and TRBJ2-2, with TRBD1 matching 9 bases. Trimming cost V 8 bases and J 4 bases; bases outside gene matches: 8. This CDR3 contains 15 residues. In germline, CDR1 is MNHEY, CDR2 SVGAGI.

This chain joins TRBV18 and TRBJ2-7, with D tentatively TRBD1 (5 bases). This CDR3 region has 13 residues. The V end was cut by 2 bases, the J end by 4 bases, with 9 bases between. The V gene's germline CDR1 is KGHSH and CDR2 LQKENI. DNA of the CDR3: TGTGCCAGCTCACCATCAGGGTCATACGAGCAGTACGTC. It yields the protein CASSPSGSYEQYV.